This paragraph covers one T cell receptor beta chain sequence. As yet, its antigen is unknown. The record originates from a study of siplizumab effects on memory and regulatory T cells. The CDR3 has 15 residues. Germline loops: CDR1 SGHRS, CDR2 YFSETQ. V lost 0 bases, J lost 5 bases, and 14 bases lay in between. Overall study findings and caveats: The study found naive T cells seemingly more diverse than memory cells and seemingly major alloresponse contributors. Whether proliferating Tregs in siplizumab cultures suppress was not functionally confirmed. The alloreactive clones that mapped to unstimulated subsets made up only a minor fraction.

Sequencing of each sample assayed 75,000 to 100,000 TCR templates. Clones were sequenced by immunoSEQ multiplex PCR, and TCRdb holds only the in-frame ones, with some missing. The data show more than 95,000 clones, approximately 94% seen once. This TCR came from a human donor in good health. The specimen sequenced was non-Treg CD4+ T cells sorted from blood. This chain uses TRBV5-1 with TRBJ1-2; tentatively, D is TRBD1 (6 bases). CDR3: CASSLAGGGGYGYTF. CDR3 sequence (DNA): TGCGCCAGCAGCTTGGCTGGAGGGGGAGGATATGGCTACACCTTC.